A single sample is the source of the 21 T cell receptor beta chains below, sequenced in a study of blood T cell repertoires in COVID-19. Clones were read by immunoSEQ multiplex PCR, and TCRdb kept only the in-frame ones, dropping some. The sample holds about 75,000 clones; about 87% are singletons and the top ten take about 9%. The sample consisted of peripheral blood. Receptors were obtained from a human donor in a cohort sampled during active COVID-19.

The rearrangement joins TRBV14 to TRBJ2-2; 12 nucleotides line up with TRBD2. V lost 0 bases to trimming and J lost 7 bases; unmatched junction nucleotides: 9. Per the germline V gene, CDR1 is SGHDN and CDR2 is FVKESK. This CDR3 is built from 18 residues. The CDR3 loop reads CASSQDPSGGAPDGELFF. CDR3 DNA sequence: TGTGCCAGCAGCCAAGATCCTAGCGGGGGGGCCCCGGACGGGGAGCTGTTTTTT.

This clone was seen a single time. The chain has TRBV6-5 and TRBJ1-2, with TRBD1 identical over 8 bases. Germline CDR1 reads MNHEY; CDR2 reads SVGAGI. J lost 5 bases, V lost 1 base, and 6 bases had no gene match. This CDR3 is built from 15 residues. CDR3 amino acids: CASSYFPGQGYGYTF. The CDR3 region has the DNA TGTGCCAGCAGTTACTTCCCCGGACAGGGTTATGGCTACACCTTC.

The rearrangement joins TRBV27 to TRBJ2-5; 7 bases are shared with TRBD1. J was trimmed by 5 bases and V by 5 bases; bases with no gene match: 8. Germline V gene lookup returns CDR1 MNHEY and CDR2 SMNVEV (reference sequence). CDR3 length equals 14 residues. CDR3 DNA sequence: TGTGCCAGCAGTCAGAGACAGGGTGTGGAGACCCAGTACTTC. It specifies CASSQRQGVETQYF.

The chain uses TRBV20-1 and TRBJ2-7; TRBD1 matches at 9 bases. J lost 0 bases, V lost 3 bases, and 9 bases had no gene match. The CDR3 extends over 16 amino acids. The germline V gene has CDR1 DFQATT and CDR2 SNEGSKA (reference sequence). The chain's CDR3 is CSASPRTGASSYEQYF. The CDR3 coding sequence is TGCAGTGCTAGTCCCAGGACAGGGGCCAGCTCCTACGAGCAGTACTTC.

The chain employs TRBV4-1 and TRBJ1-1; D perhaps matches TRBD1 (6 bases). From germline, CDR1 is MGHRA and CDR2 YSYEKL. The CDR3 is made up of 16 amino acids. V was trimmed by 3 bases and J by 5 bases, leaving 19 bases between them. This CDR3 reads CASSHSTYRVETEAFF. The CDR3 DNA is TGCGCCAGCAGCCACTCAACTTACAGGGTCGAAACTGAAGCTTTCTTT.

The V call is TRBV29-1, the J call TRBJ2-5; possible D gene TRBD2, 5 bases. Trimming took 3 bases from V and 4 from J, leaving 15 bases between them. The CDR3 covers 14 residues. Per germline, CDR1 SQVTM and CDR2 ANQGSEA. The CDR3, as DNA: TGCAGCGTTGACGGCGGGCGGTTTCCAGAGACCCAGTACTTC. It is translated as CSVDGGRFPETQYF.

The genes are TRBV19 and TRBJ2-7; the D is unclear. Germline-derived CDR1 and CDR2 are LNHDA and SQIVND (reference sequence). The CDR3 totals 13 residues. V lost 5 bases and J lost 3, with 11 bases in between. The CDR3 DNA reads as TGTGCCAGTAGTGGGCAGGCCCGCTACGAGCAGTACTTC. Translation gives CASSGQARYEQYF.

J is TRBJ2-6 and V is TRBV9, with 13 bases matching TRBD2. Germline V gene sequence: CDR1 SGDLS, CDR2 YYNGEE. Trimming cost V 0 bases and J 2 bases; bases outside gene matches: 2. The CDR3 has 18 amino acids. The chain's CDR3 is CASSVATSGRAGANVLTF. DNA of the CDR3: TGTGCCAGCAGCGTAGCTACTAGCGGGAGGGCTGGGGCCAACGTCCTGACTTTC.

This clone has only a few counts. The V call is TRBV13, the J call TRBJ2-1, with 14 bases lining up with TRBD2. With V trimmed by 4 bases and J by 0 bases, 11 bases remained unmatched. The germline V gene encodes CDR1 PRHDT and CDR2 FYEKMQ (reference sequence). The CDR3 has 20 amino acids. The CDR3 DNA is TGTGCCAGCAGCTCCAGCGAGGGACTAGCGGGGGCGCACTCCTACAATGAGCAGTTCTTC. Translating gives CASSSSEGLAGAHSYNEQFF.

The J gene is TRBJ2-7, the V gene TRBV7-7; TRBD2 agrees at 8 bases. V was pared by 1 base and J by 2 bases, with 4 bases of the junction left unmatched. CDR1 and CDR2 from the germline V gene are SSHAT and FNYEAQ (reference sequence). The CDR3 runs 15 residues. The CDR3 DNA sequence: TGTGCCAGCAGCTTAGGGGCGGGAGGAGCCTACGAGCAGTACTTC. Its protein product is CASSLGAGGAYEQYF.

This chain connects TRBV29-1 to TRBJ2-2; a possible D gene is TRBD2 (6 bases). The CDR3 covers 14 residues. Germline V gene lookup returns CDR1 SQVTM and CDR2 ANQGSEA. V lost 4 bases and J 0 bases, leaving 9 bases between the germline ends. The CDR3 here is CSVGGLTNTGELFF. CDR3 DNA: TGCAGCGTTGGAGGACTAACGAACACCGGGGAGCTGTTTTTT.

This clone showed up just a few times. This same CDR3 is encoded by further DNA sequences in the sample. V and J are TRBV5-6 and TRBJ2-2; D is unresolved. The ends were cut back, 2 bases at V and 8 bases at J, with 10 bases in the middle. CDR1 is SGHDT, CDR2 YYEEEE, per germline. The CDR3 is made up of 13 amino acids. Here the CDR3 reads CASSFVLAGELFF. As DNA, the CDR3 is TGTGCCAGCAGCTTTGTCCTGGCTGGGGAGCTGTTTTTT. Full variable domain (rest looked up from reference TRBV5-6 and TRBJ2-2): DAGVTQSPTHLIKTRGQQVTLRCSPKSGHDTVSWYQQALGQGPQFIFQYYEEEERQRGNFPDRFSGHQFPNYSSELNVNALLLGDSALYLCASSFVLAGELFFGEGSRLTVL.

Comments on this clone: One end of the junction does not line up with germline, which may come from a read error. The CDR3: CSAKGAGLGHF. The CDR3 coding sequence is TGCAGTGCTAAAGGGGCGGGACTCGGGCACTTC. The gene calls are TRBV20-1 and TRBJ2-5, with D possibly being TRBD2 (6 bases). The CDR3 loop spans 11 amino acids. Germline V gene sequence: CDR1 DFQATT, CDR2 SNEGSKA (reference sequence).

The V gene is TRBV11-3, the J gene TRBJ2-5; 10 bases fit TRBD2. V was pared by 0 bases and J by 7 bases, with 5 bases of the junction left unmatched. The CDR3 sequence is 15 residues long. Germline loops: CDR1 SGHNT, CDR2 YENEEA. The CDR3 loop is CASSLDSAGGRTQYF. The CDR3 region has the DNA TGTGCCAGCAGCTTAGATTCAGCGGGGGGGCGGACCCAGTACTTC.

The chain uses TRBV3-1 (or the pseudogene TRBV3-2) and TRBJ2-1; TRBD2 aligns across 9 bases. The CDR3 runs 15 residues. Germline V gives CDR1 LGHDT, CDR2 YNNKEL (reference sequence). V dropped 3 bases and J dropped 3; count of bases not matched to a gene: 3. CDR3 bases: TGTGCCAGCAGCCAGACTAGCGGCGACTACAATGAGCAGTTCTTC. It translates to CASSQTSGDYNEQFF.

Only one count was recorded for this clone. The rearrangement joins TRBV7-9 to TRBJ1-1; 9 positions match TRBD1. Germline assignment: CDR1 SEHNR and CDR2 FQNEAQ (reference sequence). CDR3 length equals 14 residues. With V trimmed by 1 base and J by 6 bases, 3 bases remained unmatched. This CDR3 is CASSLVGQGPEAFF. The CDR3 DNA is TGTGCCAGCAGCTTAGTGGGACAGGGCCCTGAAGCTTTCTTT.

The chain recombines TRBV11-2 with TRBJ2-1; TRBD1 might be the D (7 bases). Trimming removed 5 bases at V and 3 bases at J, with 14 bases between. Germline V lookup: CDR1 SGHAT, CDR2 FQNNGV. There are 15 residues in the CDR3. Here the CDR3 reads CASSPGGTVYNEQFF. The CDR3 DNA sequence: TGTGCCAGCAGCCCGGGCGGGACAGTCTACAATGAGCAGTTCTTC.

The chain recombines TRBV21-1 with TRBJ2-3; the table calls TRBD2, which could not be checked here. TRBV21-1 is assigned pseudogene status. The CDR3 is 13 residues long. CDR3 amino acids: CASPMGWGGAQYF. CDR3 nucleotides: TGTGCCAGCCCGATGGGCTGGGGGGGGGCGCAGTATTTT.

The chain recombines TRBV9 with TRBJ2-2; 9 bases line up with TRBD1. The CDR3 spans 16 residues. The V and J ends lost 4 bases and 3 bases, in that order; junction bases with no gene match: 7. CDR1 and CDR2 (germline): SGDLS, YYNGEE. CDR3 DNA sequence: TGTGCCAGCAGCCCTCGGACAGGGGACGACACCGGGGAGCTGTTTTTT. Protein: CASSPRTGDDTGELFF.

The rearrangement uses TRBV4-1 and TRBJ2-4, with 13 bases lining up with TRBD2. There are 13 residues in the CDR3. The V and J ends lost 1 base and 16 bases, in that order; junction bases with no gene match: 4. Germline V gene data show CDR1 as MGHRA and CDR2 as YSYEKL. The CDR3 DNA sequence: TGCGCCAGCAGCCAAGTAGGGACTAGCGGGGTTTACTTC. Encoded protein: CASSQVGTSGVYF.

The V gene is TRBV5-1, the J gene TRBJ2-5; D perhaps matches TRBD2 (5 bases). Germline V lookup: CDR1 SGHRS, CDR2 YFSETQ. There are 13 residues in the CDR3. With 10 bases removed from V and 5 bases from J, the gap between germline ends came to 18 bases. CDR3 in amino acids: CASTRARGETQYF. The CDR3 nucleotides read TGCGCCTCCACCCGGGCTCGAGGGGAGACCCAGTACTTC.